The entry below gives a single T cell receptor beta chain sequence along with its context. The record originates from a study of human T cells and chemical hapten exposure. About the research overall: TCR yields per sample varied, mainly owing to small pooled library volume differences.

The CDR3 is 17 amino acids. From germline, CDR1 is MNHEY and CDR2 SMNVEV (reference sequence). After removal of 6 bases from V and 1 base from J, the junction contained 9 bases not matched to a gene. As for time point: patch test 1, 2 weeks after DPC sensitization. Treatment in this sample: therapeutic diphenylcyclopropenone sensitization with weekly scalp DPC. Blood collection took place prior to placing each patch test. Alopecia patients between 18 and 70 years old and suitable for DPC were used as donors. The starting material, unfractionated whole blood, was used for total RNA extraction. TCRdb analysed the RACE reads with MiXCR anew, one entry per CDR3 protein. Seen here are about 99,000 distinct CDR3 sequences, under 15% observed once, and the top ten hold less than 2.5%.

The specimen was whole blood, collected in connection with sensitization to the hapten diphenylcyclopropenone (DPC). This sequence joins TRBV27 and TRBJ2-2; 9 nucleotides line up with TRBD2. This receptor was identified in a woman aged 40 to 50 with alopecia areata. Some clones in this sample may be carry-over from other donors' samples. The CDR3 loop is CASSQFGLAQNTGELFF. Here the CDR3 DNA reads TGTGCCAGCAGCCAATTCGGACTAGCGCAGAACACCGGGGAGCTGTTTTTT.